These 32 T cell receptor beta chains share one sample of origin, sequenced in a study of human T cells and chemical hapten exposure. Time point noted: pre-sensitization, week 0. As for treatment: therapeutic diphenylcyclopropenone sensitization with weekly scalp DPC. TCRdb passed the RACE reads through MiXCR, listing each CDR3 protein once. The profile covers under 110,000 distinct CDR3 sequences, with more than 10% appearing a single time and over 1.5% taken by the ten largest. The sequenced sample was whole blood, obtained in connection with sensitization to the hapten diphenylcyclopropenone (DPC). The receptors were gathered from a woman in her fifties or sixties with alopecia areata. Some clones in this sample may be carry-over from other donors' samples.

The chain employs TRBV7-2 and TRBJ2-1; the match to TRBD2 covers 8 bases. V was pared by 5 bases and J by 12 bases, with 9 bases of the junction left unmatched. CDR3 size: 13 residues. Germline V lookup: CDR1 SGHTA, CDR2 FQGNSA. CDR3 DNA: TGTGCCAGCAGCCCAGAAGGGACTAGGGCGCAGTTCTTC. Residues: CASSPEGTRAQFF. The full variable domain, its missing parts supplied by reference TRBV7-2 and TRBJ2-1, is GAGVSQSPSNKVTEKGKDVELRCDPISGHTALYWYRQSLGQGLEFLIYFQGNSAPDKSGLPSDRFSAERTGGSVSTLTIQRTQQEDSAVYLCASSPEGTRAQFFGPGTRLTVL.

The table lists this clonotype with a few counts. The genes are TRBV29-1 and TRBJ2-5, with TRBD2 matching 9 bases. After removal of 6 bases from V and 5 bases from J, the junction contained 10 bases not matched to a gene. This CDR3 is 14 amino acids long. Germline V gene sequence: CDR1 SQVTM, CDR2 ANQGSEA. The CDR3 DNA is TGCAGCGTATTTGCGGGGGGGCAGAGGGAGACCCAGTACTTC. Protein sequence: CSVFAGGQRETQYF.

The V and J genes are TRBV6-2 or TRBV6-3 and TRBJ2-1; 12 positions agree with TRBD2. J lost 7 bases, V lost 4 bases, and 8 bases had no gene match. The CDR3 is 16 residues long. Looked up from germline, CDR1 is MNHEY and CDR2 is SVGEGT. In nucleotides, the CDR3 is TGTGCCAGCAGTTTCCAACTAGCGGGGGGCCGAAATGAGCAGTTCTTC. Protein product: CASSFQLAGGRNEQFF.

The chain links TRBV7-2 to TRBJ1-1; D might be TRBD1 (6 bases). The length of the CDR3 is 15 residues. V lost 3 bases, J lost 3 bases, and 14 bases lay in between. CDR1 and CDR2 from the germline V gene are SGHTA and FQGNSA. The chain's CDR3 is CASSFYRVWDTEAFF. DNA for the CDR3: TGTGCCAGCAGCTTTTACAGGGTCTGGGACACTGAAGCTTTCTTT.

This clonotype has a handful of counts. The chain employs TRBV13 and TRBJ1-2; a weak D match, TRBD1 (6 bases). Trimming left V 3 bases short and J 6 bases short, with 14 bases between. The CDR3 extends over 14 amino acids. Germline CDR1 is PRHDT and CDR2 is FYEKMQ (reference sequence). The CDR3 DNA follows: TGTGCCAGCAGCTTCAGTACTACAGGGAATGGCTACACCTTC. Encoded protein: CASSFSTTGNGYTF.

This clonotype was counted between two and nine times. The J gene is TRBJ2-2, the V gene TRBV6-5, with D possibly called TRBD1 or TRBD2 (5 bases each). The CDR3 loop spans 13 amino acids. Germline CDR1 is MNHEY and CDR2 is SVGAGI. V was cut by 5 bases and J by 5 bases, with 9 bases left in between. CDR3 DNA sequence: TGTGCCAGCAGTCGGGACGGAACCGGGGAGCTGTTTTTT. The encoded protein is CASSRDGTGELFF.

This clonotype was seen many times. The CDR3 spells CASSLAGAKSNSPLHF. In DNA, the CDR3 is TGTGCCAGCAGTTTAGCGGGGGCTAAGAGTAATTCACCCCTCCACTTT. The chain links TRBV12-3 or TRBV12-4 to TRBJ1-6; maybe TRBD1 (6 bases). The CDR3 runs 16 residues. The V end lost 0 bases, the J end lost 6 bases, and 12 bases lay between the germline ends.

This clonotype has at least ten counts. The chain couples TRBV6-5 to TRBJ2-7, with 8 bases aligning to TRBD1. The CDR3 is 14 amino acids. CDR1 and CDR2 (germline): MNHEY, SVGAGI. V lost 6 bases, J lost 7 bases, and 11 bases stayed unmatched. The CDR3 DNA is TGTGCCAGCAGCAATTTGGACAGGGCAAGGGAGCAGTACTTC. Translated, it gives CASSNLDRAREQYF.

This clonotype was seen a single time. The chain has TRBV11-2 and TRBJ1-1; unclear D gene. The CDR3 spans 16 residues. V lost 7 bases and J 6 bases, leaving 24 bases between the germline ends. Germline assignment: CDR1 SGHAT and CDR2 FQNNGV. Here the CDR3 reads CASNPPTGIGFAEAFF. CDR3 nucleotides: TGTGCCAGCAATCCTCCTACGGGGATTGGGTTCGCTGAAGCTTTCTTT.

The chain carries TRBV3-1 and TRBJ1-2; 7 nucleotides match TRBD1. The CDR3 extends over 13 amino acids. V shed 4 bases and J 8 bases; nucleotides not matched to a gene: 7. The germline gives CDR1 LGHDT, CDR2 YNNKEL (reference sequence). CDR3 loop: CASSLPDRVGYTF. CDR3 DNA: TGTGCCAGCAGCCTACCTGACAGGGTAGGCTACACCTTC.

This clonotype was seen repeatedly, ten times or more. The V gene is TRBV11-2, the J gene TRBJ2-3, with D unresolved. Germline values: CDR1 SGHAT, CDR2 FQNNGV. V lost 1 base and J lost 8, with 7 bases in between. CDR3 length: 12 residues. DNA for the CDR3: TGTGCCAGCAGCTTAGTTTCAGCTACGCAGTATTTT. Translating it yields CASSLVSATQYF.

V and J are TRBV29-1 and TRBJ2-5; D unclear. V gave up 1 base and J gave up 1 base, with 13 bases separating them. The CDR3 contains 15 residues. Germline CDR1 and CDR2: SQVTM and ANQGSEA. CDR3 protein: CSVEVLGRSQETQYF. The CDR3 DNA reads as TGCAGCGTTGAAGTTCTGGGTCGCAGCCAAGAGACCCAGTACTTC.

The rearrangement joins TRBV11-3 to TRBJ2-1; D may match TRBD1 or TRBD2 (5 bases each). This CDR3 comprises 15 residues. Per the germline V gene, CDR1 is SGHNT and CDR2 is YENEEA. Deletions cut 5 bases from V and 2 bases from J, with 13 bases between. CDR3 loop: CASSLRDGAYNEQFF. CDR3 coding DNA: TGTGCCAGCAGCCTCCGGGACGGCGCCTACAATGAGCAGTTCTTC.

This chain connects TRBV7-6 to TRBJ2-5, with D possibly TRBD2 on 5 matching bases. Germline V gene data show CDR1 as SGHVS and CDR2 as FNYEAQ. This CDR3 spans 14 amino acids. V lost 1 base, J lost 5 bases, and 11 bases lay in between. DNA for the CDR3: TGTGCCAGCAGCTTAGGAGGTCCGGGGGAGACCCAGTACTTC. Amino acids: CASSLGGPGETQYF.

A few counts support this clonotype. V and J are TRBV5-1 and TRBJ1-1; tentative D call: TRBD1 (5 bases). This CDR3 has 16 residues. V lost 3 bases and J lost 4, with 19 bases in between. CDR1 is SGHRS and CDR2 is YFSETQ in the germline V gene. The CDR3 protein is CASSYLPGREVTEAFF. The CDR3 nucleotides read TGCGCCAGCAGCTATCTCCCGGGACGGGAGGTCACTGAAGCTTTCTTT.

For this clonotype: A much larger clone lies one base from this, so it may be a read error. The chain joins TRBV2 to TRBJ2-4; a possible D gene is TRBD1 (6 bases). This CDR3 has 13 amino acids. CDR1 and CDR2 (germline): SNHLY, FYNNEI. V was shortened by 10 bases and J by 0 bases, with 10 bases between the two germline ends. This CDR3 reads CANGQLAKNIQYF. The DNA of the CDR3 is TGTGCCAACGGACAGTTAGCCAAAAACATTCAGTACTTC.

Only a few counts were recorded for this clonotype. This chain joins TRBV28 and TRBJ2-7, with 7 positions matching TRBD2. The V and J ends lost 10 bases and 2 bases, in that order; junction bases with no gene match: 11. Germline V gives CDR1 MDHEN, CDR2 SYDVKM. This CDR3 has 14 residues. The CDR3 sequence is CAITSGTGPYEQYF. In DNA, the CDR3 is TGTGCCATAACCAGCGGGACTGGCCCCTACGAGCAGTACTTC.

V usage is TRBV7-8 and J usage is TRBJ2-7; 12 nucleotides line up with TRBD1. The CDR3 sequence is 15 residues long. CDR1 SGHVS and CDR2 FQNEAQ come from the germline V gene. Trimming removed 5 bases from V and 7 bases from J; junction bases left unmatched: 9. CDR3 in amino acids: CASSRTGTGGREQYF. The CDR3, as DNA: TGTGCCAGCAGCCGGACCGGGACAGGGGGCAGAGAGCAGTACTTC.

V usage is TRBV7-9 and J usage is TRBJ2-1; D is undetermined. Germline CDR1 reads SEHNR; CDR2 reads FQNEAQ (reference sequence). Trimming removed 4 bases at V and 4 bases at J, with 14 bases between. There are 15 residues in the CDR3. The DNA for the CDR3 is TGTGCCAGCAGCTCCTCCGACGGGTATTACAATGAGCAGTTCTTC. Translated, it gives CASSSSDGYYNEQFF.

This chain uses TRBV7-9 with TRBJ1-6; TRBD1 matches at 8 bases. Trimming took 5 bases from V and 7 from J; bases not matched to a gene: 7. CDR3 length: 15 residues. The germline gives CDR1 SEHNR, CDR2 FQNEAQ (reference sequence). The CDR3 here is CASSRGDRMNSPLHF. DNA for the CDR3: TGTGCCAGCAGCCGGGGGGACAGGATGAATTCACCCCTCCACTTT.

The chain is built from TRBV9 and TRBJ2-5, with D tentatively TRBD2 (5 bases). Trimming stripped 2 bases from V and 2 bases from J, with 13 bases between. CDR1 and CDR2 from the germline V gene are SGDLS and YYNGEE. CDR3 length equals 15 residues. CDR3 in amino acids: CASSVLYGLQETQYF. CDR3 DNA: TGTGCCAGCAGCGTGCTGTACGGACTTCAAGAGACCCAGTACTTC.

This clonotype was seen many times. The chain joins TRBV29-1 to TRBJ2-5, with D perhaps given as TRBD1 or TRBD2 (5 bases each). The CDR3 totals 14 residues. Per germline, CDR1 SQVTM and CDR2 ANQGSEA. V was shortened by 3 bases and J by 5 bases, with 16 bases between the two germline ends. CDR3 in amino acids: CSVDSYGARETQYF. The CDR3 bases are TGCAGCGTTGATTCATACGGGGCGCGGGAGACCCAGTACTTC.

Only a few counts were recorded for this clonotype. The gene calls are TRBV4-3 and TRBJ2-1, with 7 bases identical to TRBD2. CDR3 length equals 16 residues. J lost 9 bases, V lost 1 base, and 12 bases had no gene match. Germline values: CDR1 LGHNA, CDR2 YSLEER. The CDR3 DNA is TGCGCCAGCAGCCAAGGGTTTAGCGGGTCAAGAAGTGAGCAGTTCTTC. Translating it yields CASSQGFSGSRSEQFF.

The chain employs TRBV19 and TRBJ1-5, with D perhaps TRBD1 (6 bases). CDR1 and CDR2 (germline): LNHDA, SQIVND (reference sequence). This CDR3 has 15 amino acids. V shed 8 bases and J shed 0 bases, with 14 bases lying between them. In nucleotides, the CDR3 is TGTGCCAGTCTACCCCGGACAGATAGCAATCAGCCCCAGCATTTT. Translating it yields CASLPRTDSNQPQHF. Full variable domain (outside the CDR3, taken from reference TRBV19 and TRBJ1-5): DGGITQSPKYLFRKEGQNVTLSCEQNLNHDAMYWYRQDPGQGLRLIYYSQIVNDFQKGDIAEGYSVSREKKESFPLTVTSAQKNPTAFYLCASLPRTDSNQPQHFGDGTRLSIL.

This clonotype was observed a handful of times. The chain has TRBV5-1 and TRBJ1-1; the D is unclear. V lost 7 bases, J lost 2 bases, and 15 bases lay in between. Germline V gene data show CDR1 as SGHRS and CDR2 as YFSETQ. The CDR3 contains 14 residues. This chain's CDR3 is CASDSGEVNTEAFF. CDR3 coding DNA: TGCGCCAGCGACTCGGGAGAGGTAAACACTGAAGCTTTCTTT. The full variable domain, in which reference TRBV5-1 and TRBJ1-1 provide the parts outside the CDR3, is KAGVTQTPRYLIKTRGQQVTLSCSPISGHRSVSWYQQTPGQGLQFLFEYFSETQRNKGNFPGRFSGRQFSNSRSEMNVSTLELGDSALYLCASDSGEVNTEAFFGQGTRLTVV.

The genes are TRBV25-1 and TRBJ2-1; TRBD2 is a possible D gene (5 bases). The germline V gene encodes CDR1 MGHDK and CDR2 SYGVNS. This CDR3 contains 16 residues. V gave up 7 bases and J gave up 7 bases, with 23 bases separating them. As DNA, the CDR3 is TGTGCCAGCACCCCTAAGTGGGAGCGGAAAACTAATGAGCAGTTCTTC. Encoded protein: CASTPKWERKTNEQFF.

This clonotype was counted between two and nine times. V usage is TRBV4-1 and J usage is TRBJ2-5; possibly TRBD1 or TRBD2 for D (5 bases each). V gave up 0 bases and J gave up 6 bases, with 17 bases separating them. The CDR3 is 16 amino acids. Germline-derived CDR1 and CDR2 are MGHRA and YSYEKL. This chain's CDR3 is CASSQETGTATQTQYF. CDR3 DNA sequence: TGCGCCAGCAGCCAAGAGACGGGGACGGCGACACAGACCCAGTACTTC.

The CDR3 loop is CASRQVGTDTQYF. The CDR3 DNA reads TGTGCCAGCAGACAGGTCGGCACAGATACGCAGTATTTT. The rearrangement uses TRBV7-2 and TRBJ2-3, with D perhaps TRBD1 (5 bases). The germline CDR1 and CDR2 sequences are SGHTA and FQGNSA. With 6 bases removed from V and 1 base from J, the gap between germline ends came to 8 bases. This CDR3 spans 13 amino acids.

The table lists this clonotype with a few counts. The chain combines TRBV6-6 with TRBJ1-5; D unresolved. The CDR3 runs 13 residues. V gave up 2 bases and J gave up 6 bases, with 8 bases separating them. CDR1 is MNHNY and CDR2 is SVGAGI in the germline V gene (reference sequence). The CDR3 loop is CASSYELSQPQHF. CDR3 sequence (DNA): TGTGCCAGCAGTTACGAGTTGTCTCAGCCCCAGCATTTT.

Regarding this clonotype: At one of its ends the junction is not consistent with the germline gene, which may arise from a read error. CDR3 DNA: TGTGCCAGCAGCAGTAGCGGAAAACAAGAGACCCAGTACTTT. As protein: CASSSSGKQETQYF. The J gene is TRBJ2-5, the V gene TRBV7-2; maybe TRBD2 (6 bases). This CDR3 region has 14 residues. Germline lookup yields CDR1 SGHTA and CDR2 FQGNSA.

The sample holds a few counts of this clonotype. This chain connects TRBV28 to TRBJ2-7, with D tentatively TRBD1 or TRBD2 (5 bases each). V shed 6 bases and J shed 7 bases, with 13 bases lying between them. CDR3 length equals 12 residues. The germline gives CDR1 MDHEN, CDR2 SYDVKM. The CDR3 loop reads CASSLQGEEQYF. The CDR3 coding sequence is TGTGCCAGCAGCCTCCAGGGAGAGGAGCAGTACTTC.

The chain links TRBV28 to TRBJ1-2, with a tentative D call TRBD1 (6 bases). CDR3 length: 15 residues. Trimming stripped 7 bases from V and 4 bases from J, with 19 bases between. Germline V gene data show CDR1 as MDHEN and CDR2 as SYDVKM. As DNA, the CDR3 is TGTGCCAGCACGTCATCCCGGGGGGCGGGCTATGGCTACACCTTC. Its protein is CASTSSRGAGYGYTF.